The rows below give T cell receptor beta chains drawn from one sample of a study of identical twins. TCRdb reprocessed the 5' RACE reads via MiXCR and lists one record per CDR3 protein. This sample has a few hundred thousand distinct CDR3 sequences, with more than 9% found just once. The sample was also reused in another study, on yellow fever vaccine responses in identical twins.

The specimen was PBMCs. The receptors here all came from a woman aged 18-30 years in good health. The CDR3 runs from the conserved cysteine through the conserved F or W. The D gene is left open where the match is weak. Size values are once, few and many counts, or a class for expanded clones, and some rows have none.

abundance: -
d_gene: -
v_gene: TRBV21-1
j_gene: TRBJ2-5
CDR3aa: CASSKTGQGAETQYF
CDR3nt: TGTGCCAGCAGCAAAACCGGACAGGGGGCTGAGACCCAGTACTTC

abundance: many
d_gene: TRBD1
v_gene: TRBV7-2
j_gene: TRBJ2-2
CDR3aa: CASSFKGQGGNTGELFF
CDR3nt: TGTGCCAGCAGCTTCAAGGGACAGGGAGGGAACACCGGGGAGCTGTTTTTT

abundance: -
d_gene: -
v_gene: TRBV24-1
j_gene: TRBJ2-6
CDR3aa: CATSDFSRGSGANVLTF
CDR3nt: TGTGCCACCAGTGATTTCTCACGCGGCTCTGGGGCCAACGTCCTGACTTTC

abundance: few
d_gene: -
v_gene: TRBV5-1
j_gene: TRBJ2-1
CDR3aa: CASSQQGSGSYNEQFF
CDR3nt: TGCGCCAGCAGCCAGCAGGGAAGTGGGTCCTACAATGAGCAGTTCTTC

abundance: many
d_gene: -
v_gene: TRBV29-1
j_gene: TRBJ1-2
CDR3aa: CSVVLENYGYTF
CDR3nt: TGCAGCGTTGTCCTGGAAAACTATGGCTACACCTTC

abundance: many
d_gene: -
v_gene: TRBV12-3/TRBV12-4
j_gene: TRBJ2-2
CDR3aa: CASKKRDLGRTGELFF
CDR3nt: TGTGCCAGCAAAAAAAGGGACTTAGGAAGGACCGGGGAGCTGTTTTTT

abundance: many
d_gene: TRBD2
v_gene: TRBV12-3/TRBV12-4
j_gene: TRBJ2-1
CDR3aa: CASSPPAGGYNEQFF
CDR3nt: TGTGCCAGCAGTCCCCCAGCGGGAGGTTACAATGAGCAGTTCTTC

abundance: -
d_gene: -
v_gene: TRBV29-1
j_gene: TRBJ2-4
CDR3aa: CSIRGALLNIQYF
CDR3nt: TGCAGCATCCGTGGGGCCCTATTAAACATTCAGTACTTC

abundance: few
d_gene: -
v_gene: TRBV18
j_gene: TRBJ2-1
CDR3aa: CASSTTKPGSYNEQFF
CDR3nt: TGTGCCAGCTCAACCACGAAGCCAGGCTCCTACAATGAGCAGTTCTTC

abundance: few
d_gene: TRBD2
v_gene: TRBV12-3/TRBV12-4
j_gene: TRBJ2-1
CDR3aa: CASSRLAIYNEQFF
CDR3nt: TGTGCCAGCAGTCGACTAGCCATTTATAATGAGCAGTTCTTC

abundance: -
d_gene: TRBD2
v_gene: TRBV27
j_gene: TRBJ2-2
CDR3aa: CASSFTGLGLAGSGELFF
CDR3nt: TGTGCCAGCAGCTTTACAGGGCTGGGACTAGCTGGCTCCGGGGAGCTGTTTTTT

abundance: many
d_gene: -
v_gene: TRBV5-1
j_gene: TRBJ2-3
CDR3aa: CASSEGGLWDTQYF
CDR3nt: TGCGCCAGCAGCGAGGGGGGGCTGTGGGATACGCAGTATTTT

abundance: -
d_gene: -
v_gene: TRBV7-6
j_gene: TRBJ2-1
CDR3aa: CASSLGRGTYNEQFF
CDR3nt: TGTGCCAGCAGCTTAGGGCGGGGAACTTACAATGAGCAGTTCTTC

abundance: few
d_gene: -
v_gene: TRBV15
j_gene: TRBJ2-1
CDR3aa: CATGPIGQGNNEQFF
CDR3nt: TGTGCCACCGGGCCCATTGGGCAGGGCAACAATGAGCAGTTCTTC

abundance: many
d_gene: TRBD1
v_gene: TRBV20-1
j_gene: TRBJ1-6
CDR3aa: CSARKPRQGNNSPLHF
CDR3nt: TGCAGTGCTAGAAAACCCAGACAGGGAAATAATTCACCCCTCCACTTT

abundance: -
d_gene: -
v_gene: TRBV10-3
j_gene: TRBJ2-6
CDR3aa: CAISEGKGSGANVLTF
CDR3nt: TGTGCCATCAGTGAGGGGAAGGGAAGTGGGGCCAACGTCCTGACTTTC

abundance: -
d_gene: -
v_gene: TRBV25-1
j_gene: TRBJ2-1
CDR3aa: CASSEEYPYNEQFF
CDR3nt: TGTGCCAGCAGTGAAGAATACCCCTACAATGAGCAGTTCTTC

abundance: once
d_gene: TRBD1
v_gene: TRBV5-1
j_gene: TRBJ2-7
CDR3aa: CASSSSSGTGYEQYF
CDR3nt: TGCGCCAGCAGCTCGAGCTCCGGGACAGGGTACGAGCAGTACTTC